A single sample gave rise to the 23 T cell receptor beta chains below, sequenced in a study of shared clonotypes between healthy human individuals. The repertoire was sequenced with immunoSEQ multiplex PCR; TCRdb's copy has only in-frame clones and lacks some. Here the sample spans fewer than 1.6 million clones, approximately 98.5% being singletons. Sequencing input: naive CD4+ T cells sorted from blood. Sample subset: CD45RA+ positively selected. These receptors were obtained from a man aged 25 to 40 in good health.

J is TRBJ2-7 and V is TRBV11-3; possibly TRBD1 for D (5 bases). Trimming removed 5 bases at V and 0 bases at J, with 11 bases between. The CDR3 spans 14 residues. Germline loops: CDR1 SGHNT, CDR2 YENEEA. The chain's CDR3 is CASSNGASSYEQYF. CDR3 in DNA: TGTGCCAGCAGCAATGGGGCGAGCTCCTACGAGCAGTACTTC.

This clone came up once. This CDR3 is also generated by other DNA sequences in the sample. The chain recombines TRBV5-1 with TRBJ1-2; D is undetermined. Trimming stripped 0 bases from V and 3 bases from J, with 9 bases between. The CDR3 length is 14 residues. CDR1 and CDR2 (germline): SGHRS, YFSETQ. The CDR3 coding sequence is TGCGCCAGCAGCTTGGGTCCTTTGGACTATGGCTACACCTTC. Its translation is CASSLGPLDYGYTF.

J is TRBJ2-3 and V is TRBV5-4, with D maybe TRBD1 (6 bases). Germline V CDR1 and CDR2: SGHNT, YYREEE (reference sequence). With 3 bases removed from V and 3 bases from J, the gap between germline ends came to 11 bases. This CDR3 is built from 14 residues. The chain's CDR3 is CASSSPQGTDTQYF. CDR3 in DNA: TGTGCCAGCAGCTCGCCCCAGGGGACAGATACGCAGTATTTT.

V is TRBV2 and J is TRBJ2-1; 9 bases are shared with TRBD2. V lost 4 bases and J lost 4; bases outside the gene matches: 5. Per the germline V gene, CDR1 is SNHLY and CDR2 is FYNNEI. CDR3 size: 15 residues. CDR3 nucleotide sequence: TGTGCCAGCAGTGCAGGGACTAGCTTTTACAATGAGCAGTTCTTC. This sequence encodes CASSAGTSFYNEQFF.

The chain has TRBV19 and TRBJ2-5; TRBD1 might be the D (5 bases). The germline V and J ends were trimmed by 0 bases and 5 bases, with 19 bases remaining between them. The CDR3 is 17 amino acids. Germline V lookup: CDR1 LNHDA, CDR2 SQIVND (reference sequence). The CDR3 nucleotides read TGTGCCAGTAGTATAGATCGGTTTGGCAGGGCTGGGGAGACCCAGTACTTC. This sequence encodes CASSIDRFGRAGETQYF.

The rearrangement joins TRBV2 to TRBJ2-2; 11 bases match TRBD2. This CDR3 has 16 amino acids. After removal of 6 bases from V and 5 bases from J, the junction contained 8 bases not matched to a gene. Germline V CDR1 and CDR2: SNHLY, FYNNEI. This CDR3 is CASRAGGTSGTGELFF. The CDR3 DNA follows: TGTGCCAGCAGGGCCGGTGGGACTAGCGGTACCGGGGAGCTGTTTTTT. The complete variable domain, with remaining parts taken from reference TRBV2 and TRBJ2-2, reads EPEVTQTPSHQVTQMGQEVILRCVPISNHLYFYWYRQILGQKVEFLVSFYNNEISEKSEIFDDQFSVERPDGSNFTLKIRSTKLEDSAMYFCASRAGGTSGTGELFFGEGSRLTVL.

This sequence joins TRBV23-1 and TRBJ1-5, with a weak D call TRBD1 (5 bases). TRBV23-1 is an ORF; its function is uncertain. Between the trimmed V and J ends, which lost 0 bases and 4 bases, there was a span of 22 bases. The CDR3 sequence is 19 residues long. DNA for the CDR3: TGCGCCAGCAGTCAATCCTCTGGGGGGGGGATGAAGCCGAATCAGCCCCAGCATTTT. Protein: CASSQSSGGGMKPNQPQHF.

CDR3 sequence reads: CASSVRPEETQYF. The DNA for the CDR3 is TGTGCCAGCAGCGTTAGACCTGAAGAGACCCAGTACTTC. This rearrangement joins TRBV9 to TRBJ2-5, with D unresolved. Per germline, CDR1 SGDLS and CDR2 YYNGEE. The CDR3 has 13 amino acids. V was trimmed by 2 bases and J by 3 bases, leaving 8 bases between them.

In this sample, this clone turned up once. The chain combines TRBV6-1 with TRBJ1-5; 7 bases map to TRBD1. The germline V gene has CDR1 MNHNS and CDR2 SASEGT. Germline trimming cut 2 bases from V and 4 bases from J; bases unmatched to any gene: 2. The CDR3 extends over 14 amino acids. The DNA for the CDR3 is TGTGCCAGCAGTGAAAAGACAGGGAATCAGCCCCAGCATTTT. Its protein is CASSEKTGNQPQHF.

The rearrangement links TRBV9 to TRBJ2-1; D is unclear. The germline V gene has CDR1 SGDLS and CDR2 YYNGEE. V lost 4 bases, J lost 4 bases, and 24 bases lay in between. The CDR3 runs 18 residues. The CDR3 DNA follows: TGTGCCAGCAGCCCTCTGGGAATGAACTCCCGAGAGTACAATGAGCAGTTCTTC. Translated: CASSPLGMNSREYNEQFF.

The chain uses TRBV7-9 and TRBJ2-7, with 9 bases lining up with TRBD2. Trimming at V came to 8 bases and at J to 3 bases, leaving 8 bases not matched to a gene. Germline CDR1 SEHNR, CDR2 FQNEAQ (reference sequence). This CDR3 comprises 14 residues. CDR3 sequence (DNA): TGTGCCAGCCAGAGGGCTAGCGGGAACTACGAGCAGTACTTC. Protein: CASQRASGNYEQYF.

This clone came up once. Here the CDR3 DNA reads TGCGCCAGCAGCTCTCAAAAGGGGATGGAGACCCAGTACTTC. This codes for CASSSQKGMETQYF. This sequence joins TRBV5-1 and TRBJ2-5; D possibly corresponds to TRBD1 (5 bases). The CDR3 contains 14 residues. Per the germline V gene, CDR1 is SGHRS and CDR2 is YFSETQ. V lost 3 bases and J lost 5, with 14 bases in between.

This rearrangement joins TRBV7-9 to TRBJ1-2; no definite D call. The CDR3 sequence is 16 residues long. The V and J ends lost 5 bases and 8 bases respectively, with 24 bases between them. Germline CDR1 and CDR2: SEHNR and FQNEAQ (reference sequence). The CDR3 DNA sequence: TGTGCCAGCAGCACTGATATGGGCGGCTCCATACGGGGCTACACCTTC. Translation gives CASSTDMGGSIRGYTF.

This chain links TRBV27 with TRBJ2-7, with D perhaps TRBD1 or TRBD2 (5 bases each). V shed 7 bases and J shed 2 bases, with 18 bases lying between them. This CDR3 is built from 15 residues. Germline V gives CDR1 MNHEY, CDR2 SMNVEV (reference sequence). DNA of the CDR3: TGTGCCAGCATCTACCGGCCGGGGCGGACCTACGAGCAGTACTTC. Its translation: CASIYRPGRTYEQYF.

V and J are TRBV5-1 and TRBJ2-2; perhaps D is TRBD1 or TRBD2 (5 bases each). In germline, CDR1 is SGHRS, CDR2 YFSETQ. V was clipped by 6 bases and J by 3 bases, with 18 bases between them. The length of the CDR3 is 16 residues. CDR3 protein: CASILPGAGYTGELFF. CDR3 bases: TGCGCCAGCATCCTCCCCGGGGCAGGTTACACCGGGGAGCTGTTTTTT.

CDR3: CASSPPAGTGGQETQYF. CDR3 bases: TGCGCCAGCAGCCCACCCGCTGGGACAGGGGGCCAAGAGACCCAGTACTTC. This chain links TRBV5-1 with TRBJ2-5; 11 positions agree with TRBD1. The ends lost 4 bases at V and 1 base at J; junction bases unmatched: 9. CDR1 is SGHRS, CDR2 YFSETQ, per germline. The CDR3 length is 17 residues.

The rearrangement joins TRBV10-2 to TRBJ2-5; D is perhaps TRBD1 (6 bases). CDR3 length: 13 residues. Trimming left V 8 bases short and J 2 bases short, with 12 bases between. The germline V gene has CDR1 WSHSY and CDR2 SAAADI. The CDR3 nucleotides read TGCGCCAGCGCCGGACAGAGACAAGAGACCCAGTACTTC. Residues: CASAGQRQETQYF.

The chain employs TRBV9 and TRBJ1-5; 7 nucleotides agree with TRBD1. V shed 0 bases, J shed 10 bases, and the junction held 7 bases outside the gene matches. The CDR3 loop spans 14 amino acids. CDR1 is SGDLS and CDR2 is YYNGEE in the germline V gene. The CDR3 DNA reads TGTGCCAGCAGCGTAGGAGGGGGCAGTGAACCCCAGCATTTT. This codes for CASSVGGGSEPQHF. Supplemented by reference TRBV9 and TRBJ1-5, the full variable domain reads DSGVTQTPKHLITATGQRVTLRCSPRSGDLSVYWYQQSLDQGLQFLIQYYNGEERAKGNILERFSAQQFPDLHSELNLSSLELGDSALYFCASSVGGGSEPQHFGDGTRLSIL.

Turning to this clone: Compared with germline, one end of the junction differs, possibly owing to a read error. Here the CDR3 reads CASSLFGRSDEQFF. CDR3 coding DNA: TGTGCTAGCAGCTTATTTGGGAGATCGGATGAGCAGTTCTTC. The chain joins TRBV7-7 to TRBJ2-1, with a tentative D call TRBD2 (5 bases). CDR3 length: 14 residues. Germline V lookup: CDR1 SSHAT, CDR2 FNYEAQ (reference sequence). The whole variable domain, remainder taken from reference TRBV7-7 and TRBJ2-1, is GAGVSQSPRYKVTKRGQDVTLRCDPISSHATLYWYQQALGQGPEFLTYFNYEAQPDKSGLPSDRFSAERPEGSISTLTIQRTEQRDSAMYRCASSLFGRSDEQFFGPGTRLTVL.

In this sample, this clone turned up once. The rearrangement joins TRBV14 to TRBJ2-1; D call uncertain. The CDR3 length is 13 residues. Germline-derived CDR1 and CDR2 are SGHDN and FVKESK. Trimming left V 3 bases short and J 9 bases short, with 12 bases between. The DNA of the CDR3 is TGTGCCAGCAGCCAGGCCGCACTGGGTGAGCAGTTCTTC. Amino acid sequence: CASSQAALGEQFF.

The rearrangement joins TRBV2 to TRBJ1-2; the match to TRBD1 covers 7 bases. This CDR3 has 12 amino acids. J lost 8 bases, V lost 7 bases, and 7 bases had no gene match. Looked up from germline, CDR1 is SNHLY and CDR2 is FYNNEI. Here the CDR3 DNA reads TGTGCCAGCACCTACGACAGGGTCGGCTACACCTTC. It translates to CASTYDRVGYTF.

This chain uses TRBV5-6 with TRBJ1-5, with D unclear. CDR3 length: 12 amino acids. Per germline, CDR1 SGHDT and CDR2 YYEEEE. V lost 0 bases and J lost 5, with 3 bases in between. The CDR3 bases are TGTGCCAGCAGCTTGGGTCATCAGCCCCAGCATTTT. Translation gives CASSLGHQPQHF.

CDR3 DNA sequence: TGTGCCAGCACCCAAACGGGGGGCAGGGAGACCCAGTACTTC. This sequence encodes CASTQTGGRETQYF. The V gene is TRBV7-9, the J gene TRBJ2-5; D might be TRBD2 (7 bases). The CDR3 runs to 14 residues. Between the trimmed V and J ends, which lost 7 bases and 5 bases, there was a span of 17 bases. CDR1 is SEHNR, CDR2 FQNEAQ, per germline (reference sequence).